These 4 T cell receptor beta chains were sequenced from one sample in a study of molecular identifiers for immune sequencing clone quantification. TCRdb used MiXCR to reprocess the PCR reads, holding one entry per CDR3 protein. The top ten clones hold about 0.81% of a sample with some 320,000 distinct CDR3 sequences, around 21% of them seen once. Sequencing input: naive CD8+ T cells from blood, with Jurkat cell RNA spiked in. Regarding subset: FACS-sorted CD8+CD4-CCR7+CD45RA+ naive T cells. The receptors were sampled from a human donor in good health. Some libraries in this study had Jurkat cell RNA spiked in.

As concerns this clonotype: A much larger clone sits a single nucleotide away, making a read error possible. V usage is TRBV4-1 and J usage is TRBJ2-5, with 10 bases fitting TRBD2. Germline assignment: CDR1 MGHRA and CDR2 YSYEKL. Trimming at V came to 2 bases and at J to 6 bases, leaving 9 bases not matched to a gene. CDR3 length equals 16 residues. This CDR3 reads CASSQTLAGVQKTQYF. The CDR3 DNA sequence: TGCGCCAGCAGCCAAACCCTAGCGGGGGTACAAAAGACCCAGTACTTC.

This clonotype was picked up many times. The CDR3 protein is CASSSTISGGTEAFF. DNA for the CDR3: TGTGCCAGCAGCTCAACTATAAGCGGAGGCACTGAAGCTTTCTTT. The rearrangement uses TRBV7-6 and TRBJ1-1; no clear D. CDR3 size: 15 residues. The germline V gene encodes CDR1 SGHVS and CDR2 FNYEAQ. V lost 4 bases and J lost 4, with 16 bases in between.

Worth noting for this clonotype: Just one base apart from a much larger clone, this may be a read error. The rearrangement links TRBV5-1 to TRBJ2-7; a possible D gene is TRBD1 (6 bases). The CDR3 consists of 14 residues. Germline CDR1 and CDR2: SGHRS and YFSETQ. The CDR3 DNA sequence: TGCACCAGCAGCTTCTGGGACACCTCCTACGAGCAGTACTTC. It encodes CTSSFWDTSYEQYF.

This clonotype was counted at least ten times. The chain combines TRBV7-8 with TRBJ2-5; 7 bases align to TRBD1. CDR3 length equals 16 residues. Trimming at V came to 5 bases and at J to 1 base, leaving 10 bases not matched to a gene. Germline CDR1 SGHVS, CDR2 FQNEAQ. CDR3 in DNA: TGTGCCAGCAGCGGGGCGACAGGGTGGTTCCAAGAGACCCAGTACTTC. It yields the protein CASSGATGWFQETQYF.